This T cell receptor beta chain stems from a study of T cell responses to AZD1222 COVID-19 vaccine. Findings and limits, study-wide: The donors showed a predominance of white British ancestry and of females, with possible underestimation of clonal diversity. With two AZD1222 doses given, Spike-specific TCR breadth and depth both rose.

V was clipped by 2 bases and J by 6 bases, with 8 bases between them. The germline gives CDR1 LGHDT, CDR2 YNNKEL (reference sequence). The CDR3 covers 13 residues. TCRdb keeps only in-frame clones here, not all; method: immunoSEQ multiplex PCR. The table has fewer than 110,000 clones, 70% to 90% seen once. As regards this clone: Its antigen is unknown.

The specimen was peripheral blood, collected 28 days after the second AZD1222 dose. V is TRBV3-1 (or the pseudogene TRBV3-2) and J is TRBJ2-4; D uncertain. The clonotype originates from an adult who received the AZD1222 COVID-19 vaccine. The CDR3 loop reads CASSQQPGNIQYF. The DNA of the CDR3 is TGTGCCAGCAGCCAACAGCCGGGAAACATTCAGTACTTC.